This T cell receptor (beta chain) was identified during a study of T cell repertoires in ileal Crohn's disease. Each sample's TCRB immunosequencing used about 470 nanograms of biopsy DNA. TCRdb's table, derived via immunoSEQ multiplex PCR, lists solely in-frame clones and lacks some. The table has 55,000 to 65,000 clones, 85% to 90% seen once; the top ten hold about 2%. V gave up 4 bases and J gave up 6 bases; unmatched junction bases: 8. The CDR3 extends over 14 amino acids. CDR1 SQVTM and CDR2 ANQGSEA come from the germline V gene. General study results and limits: Every patient over 26.8% clonality showed endoscopic recurrence.

With respect to this clone: Its antigen is unidentified.

Time point indicated: neoterminal ileum biopsy at postoperative endoscopy, about 6 months after surgery. The sequence derives from an adult with Crohn's disease. This chain links TRBV29-1 with TRBJ2-1, with 8 bases aligning to TRBD1. Material for sequencing was ileal tissue. The CDR3 region has the DNA TGCAGCGTTGTACGGGACAGGCGGACCAATGAGCAGTTCTTC. Its translation: CSVVRDRRTNEQFF.